In its sample, the clone carrying this T cell receptor (beta chain) was seen a few times. This sample was included in a study of OX40 agonist ivuxolimab in advanced cancers. The overall study: While on treatment, patients had intravenous ivuxolimab at 0.01 to 10 mg/kg every 2 weeks.

Trimming shortened V by 5 bases and J by 5 bases, and 21 bases separated the two germline ends. The CDR3 totals 16 residues. The V gene's germline CDR1 is LNHDA and CDR2 SQIVND (reference sequence). Only in-frame clones appear in the TCRdb table, and some are missing; sequencing was by immunoSEQ multiplex PCR. The table lists under 8,000 clones, roughly 89% of them singletons. V is TRBV19 and J is TRBJ1-1; maybe TRBD1 (6 bases). The sequence derives from an adult with an advanced solid tumor such as melanoma, head and neck, liver or kidney cancer. The source was CD4+ or CD8+ T cells sorted from blood, collected in a trial of the OX40 agonist ivuxolimab. The CDR3 coding sequence is TGTGCCAGTAGTGGGGGCAGCACCCACCCAGGGACTGAAGCTTTCTTT. Translated: CASSGGSTHPGTEAFF.